A selection of T cell receptor beta chains follows, all from one sample in a study of T cells after yellow fever vaccination. TCRdb analysed the 5' RACE reads with MiXCR anew, one entry per CDR3 protein. Of a few hundred thousand distinct CDR3 sequences in the sample, approximately 21% are singletons; the top ten hold about 13%. The input for sequencing was PBMCs, taken 15 days after the yellow fever booster vaccination. These receptors originate from a man aged 30-40 years who received the YFV17D yellow fever vaccine. Both conserved end residues are part of each CDR3. D genes are given only for firm matches. Clone size, where shown, is once, few, many, or a class for clones that have expanded.

>16|TRBD2|TRBJ2-7|TRBV3-1|few
CASSQDGTSGGYEQYF
TGTGCCAGCAGCCAAGACGGGACTAGCGGGGGCTACGAGCAGTACTTC
>17|NA|TRBJ2-7|TRBV21-1|NA
CASSKKGGGSESYEQYF
TGTGCCAGCAGCAAAAAGGGCGGCGGGAGCGAATCCTACGAGCAGTACTTC
>13|TRBD2|TRBJ2-3|TRBV29-1|NA
CSVEDWEGDTQYF
TGCAGCGTTGAAGACTGGGAGGGAGATACGCAGTATTTT
>13|TRBD2|TRBJ2-7|TRBV29-1|NA
CSVRLASSYEQYF
TGCAGCGTCCGACTAGCGAGCTCCTACGAGCAGTACTTC
>16|TRBD2|TRBJ2-1|TRBV7-2|NA
CASSLAGRAFGNEQFF
TGTGCCAGCAGCTTAGCTGGGAGGGCCTTTGGGAATGAGCAGTTCTTC
>14|NA|TRBJ2-1|TRBV20-1|few
CSARDLTHYNEQFF
TGCAGTGCTAGAGACCTCACTCACTACAATGAGCAGTTCTTC
>12|NA|TRBJ2-5|TRBV20-1|few
CSASNGKETQYF
TGCAGTGCTAGTAATGGTAAAGAGACCCAGTACTTC
>14|NA|TRBJ2-5|TRBV18|many
CASSPGLAQETQYF
TGTGCCAGCTCACCGGGCCTAGCTCAAGAGACCCAGTACTTC
>12|NA|TRBJ2-3|TRBV30|NA
CAWSGSTDTQYF
TGTGCCTGGAGTGGTTCCACAGATACGCAGTATTTT
>11|NA|TRBJ2-1|TRBV6-5|NA
CASEEGNEQFF
TGTGCCAGCGAGGAAGGCAATGAGCAGTTCTTC
>15|NA|TRBJ2-3|TRBV7-2|NA
CASSLGYGDGDTQYF
TGTGCCAGCAGCTTAGGTTACGGGGATGGAGATACGCAGTATTTT
>20|NA|TRBJ2-6|TRBV5-1|few
CASSLFVGRTITSGANVLTF
TGCGCCAGCAGCTTGTTCGTAGGTCGTACGATTACCTCTGGGGCCAACGTCCTGACTTTC
>16|TRBD1|TRBJ2-5|TRBV5-1|NA
CASSSGQGRMRETQYF
TGCGCCAGCAGCTCAGGACAGGGTAGAATGCGAGAGACCCAGTACTTC
>14|NA|TRBJ2-2|TRBV2|NA
CASSVYRATGELFF
TGTGCCAGCAGTGTATACAGGGCTACCGGGGAGCTGTTTTTT
>14|TRBD1|TRBJ1-1|TRBV6-1|NA
CASSTGVLNTEAFF
TGTGCCAGCTCAACAGGGGTTTTGAACACTGAAGCTTTCTTT
>14|NA|TRBJ2-7|TRBV20-1|few
CSASREDRTYEQYF
TGCAGTGCTAGCCGCGAAGACAGAACCTACGAGCAGTACTTC
>15|NA|TRBJ2-1|TRBV28|few
CASSFGGISYNEQFF
TGTGCCAGCAGTTTTGGGGGGATTTCCTACAATGAGCAGTTCTTC
>16|TRBD2|TRBJ2-3|TRBV6-2/TRBV6-3|NA
CASSRGTSGRFDTQYF
TGTGCCAGCAGCAGGGGAACTAGCGGGAGGTTTGATACGCAGTATTTT
>13|TRBD2|TRBJ2-1|TRBV20-1|few
CSASGSPNNEQFF
TGCAGTGCAAGCGGGAGTCCCAACAATGAGCAGTTCTTC
>14|TRBD2|TRBJ2-1|TRBV5-1|few
CASMRGDNPNEQFF
TGCGCCAGTATGCGGGGGGACAACCCCAATGAGCAGTTCTTC
>16|TRBD2|TRBJ2-3|TRBV7-3|NA
CASRSSGSRRTDTQYF
TGTGCCAGCAGGTCTAGCGGGAGCCGTAGAACAGATACGCAGTATTTT
>17|NA|TRBJ2-1|TRBV19|NA
CASSIDLQAQFYNEQFF
TGTGCCAGTAGTATAGACCTACAGGCCCAATTCTACAATGAGCAGTTCTTC
>20|TRBD2|TRBJ2-3|TRBV5-1|NA
CASSRRPGLAGVPIADTQYF
TGCGCCAGCAGTCGCCGACCGGGACTAGCGGGAGTTCCTATCGCAGATACGCAGTATTTT
>14|TRBD2|TRBJ2-1|TRBV20-1|NA
CSAGTSGRTNEQFF
TGCAGTGCTGGGACTAGCGGGAGGACTAATGAGCAGTTCTTC
>14|TRBD1|TRBJ2-2|TRBV28|NA
CASKTGERTGELFF
TGTGCCAGCAAGACAGGGGAACGGACCGGGGAGCTGTTTTTT
>17|NA|TRBJ2-2|TRBV5-1|NA
CASSLVIYEWGTGELFF
TGCGCCAGCAGCTTGGTTATCTACGAATGGGGCACCGGGGAGCTGTTTTTT
>13|TRBD1|TRBJ2-7|TRBV7-8|NA
CASSDGQAYEQYF
TGTGCCAGCAGCGACGGACAGGCCTACGAGCAGTACTTC
>14|NA|TRBJ2-7|TRBV4-3|few
CASSQGVKGREQYF
TGCGCCAGCAGCCAAGGGGTAAAAGGGCGGGAGCAGTACTTC
>14|NA|TRBJ1-1|TRBV29-1|NA
CSVQGESLNTEAFF
TGCAGCGTACAAGGGGAATCCCTGAACACTGAAGCTTTCTTT
>16|NA|TRBJ2-3|TRBV24-1|few
CATSHGGKPSTDTQYF
TGTGCCACCAGTCACGGTGGCAAGCCTAGCACAGATACGCAGTATTTT
>15|TRBD1|TRBJ2-3|TRBV29-1|few
CSVDPMRQGPDTQYF
TGCAGCGTTGATCCGATGAGACAGGGCCCAGATACGCAGTATTTT
>14|NA|TRBJ2-4|TRBV6-2/TRBV6-3|NA
CASRGGLAKNIQYF
TGTGCCAGCAGAGGAGGGCTAGCCAAAAACATTCAGTACTTC
>16|NA|TRBJ2-3|TRBV5-5|NA
CASSLVVTRELDTQYF
TGTGCCAGCAGCTTGGTGGTAACTCGAGAGTTAGATACGCAGTATTTT
>16|TRBD2|TRBJ2-1|TRBV9|few
CASSVALAGGHTEQFF
TGTGCCAGCAGCGTAGCTCTAGCGGGAGGTCACACTGAGCAGTTCTTC
>16|NA|TRBJ1-6|TRBV7-6|few
CASSLAQTGINSPLHF
TGTGCCAGCAGCTTAGCACAGACAGGAATTAATTCACCCCTCCACTTT
>14|NA|TRBJ1-1|TRBV20-1|few
CSALIGTSNTEAFF
TGCAGTGCTCTAATCGGGACCTCGAACACTGAAGCTTTCTTT
>13|NA|TRBJ1-1|TRBV28|few
CASSITANTEAFF
TGTGCCAGCAGCATTACAGCGAACACTGAAGCTTTCTTT
>13|TRBD2|TRBJ2-3|TRBV6-4|few
CASGAGHTDTQYF
TGTGCCAGCGGAGCGGGGCACACAGATACGCAGTATTTT
>16|TRBD1|TRBJ2-1|TRBV7-2|NA
CASSLQGQAFGNEQFF
TGTGCCAGCAGCTTACAGGGACAGGCATTCGGGAATGAGCAGTTCTTC
>17|NA|TRBJ2-5|TRBV7-7|few
CASSLQRAVGGGETQYF
TGTGCTAGCAGCCTACAGAGGGCGGTTGGAGGTGGGGAGACCCAGTACTTC
>17|NA|TRBJ2-3|TRBV7-2|few
CASSLVGGAVAWDTQYF
TGTGCCAGCAGCTTAGTAGGGGGTGCGGTAGCCTGGGATACGCAGTATTTT
>13|NA|TRBJ2-2|TRBV29-1|few
CSAQTGTGGELFF
TGCAGCGCACAAACCGGGACGGGCGGGGAGCTGTTTTTT
>18|TRBD1|TRBJ2-2|TRBV11-2|few
CASSQNDRVMANTGELFF
TGTGCCAGCAGCCAAAATGACAGGGTAATGGCAAACACCGGGGAGCTGTTTTTT
>16|TRBD2|TRBJ2-1|TRBV20-1|NA
CSARLAGGPGGNEQFF
TGCAGTGCTAGACTAGCGGGAGGGCCAGGGGGAAATGAGCAGTTCTTC
>13|NA|TRBJ2-2|TRBV12-3/TRBV12-4|NA
CASRLYKSGELFF
TGTGCCAGCAGACTATACAAGTCCGGGGAGCTGTTTTTT
>14|NA|TRBJ2-2|TRBV20-1|few
CSASEGSASGELFF
TGCAGTGCTAGTGAGGGCAGTGCGTCCGGGGAGCTGTTTTTT
>16|TRBD2|TRBJ2-7|TRBV6-1|NA
CASRGGRTSGSYEQYF
TGTGCCAGCAGGGGCGGGAGGACTAGCGGGAGTTACGAGCAGTACTTC
>18|NA|TRBJ2-7|TRBV11-2|NA
CASSLEQGPLIPPYEQYF
TGTGCCAGCAGCTTAGAACAAGGTCCGCTCATACCTCCCTACGAGCAGTACTTC
>17|NA|TRBJ1-4|TRBV11-2|few
CASSLDPYRHPNEKLFF
TGTGCCAGCAGCTTAGATCCCTACAGGCATCCCAATGAAAAACTGTTTTTT
>13|NA|TRBJ1-1|TRBV5-4|few
CASSIDRLTEAFF
TGTGCCAGCAGCATCGACAGGTTGACTGAAGCTTTCTTT
>14|NA|TRBJ2-2|TRBV5-1|few
CASTTGRLTGELFF
TGCGCCAGCACAACAGGGAGGTTGACCGGGGAGCTGTTTTTT